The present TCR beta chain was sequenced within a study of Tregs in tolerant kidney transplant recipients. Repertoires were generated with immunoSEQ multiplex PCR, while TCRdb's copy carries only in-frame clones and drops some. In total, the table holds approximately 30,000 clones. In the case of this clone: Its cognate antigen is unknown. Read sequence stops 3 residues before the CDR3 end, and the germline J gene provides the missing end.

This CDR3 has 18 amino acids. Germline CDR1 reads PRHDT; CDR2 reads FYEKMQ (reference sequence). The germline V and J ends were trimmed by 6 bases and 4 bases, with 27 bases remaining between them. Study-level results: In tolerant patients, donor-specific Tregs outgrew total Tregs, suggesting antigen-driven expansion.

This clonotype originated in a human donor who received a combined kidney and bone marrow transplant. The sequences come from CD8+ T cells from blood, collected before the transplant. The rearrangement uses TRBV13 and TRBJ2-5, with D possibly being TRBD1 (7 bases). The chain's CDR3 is CASSNVGGRAGISETQYF. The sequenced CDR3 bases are TGTGCCAGCAGTAACGTAGGGGGCCGGGCGGGAATATCAGAGACC. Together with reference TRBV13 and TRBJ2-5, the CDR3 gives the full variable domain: AAGVIQSPRHLIKEKRETATLKCYPIPRHDTVYWYQQGPGQDPQFLISFYEKMQSDKGSIPDRFSAQQFSDYHSELNMSSLELGDSALYFCASSNVGGRAGISETQYFGPGTRLLVL.